The rows below give T cell receptor beta chains drawn from one sample of a study of T cell repertoires in cytomegalovirus infection. TCRdb redid the calling of the reads with MiXCR, one entry per CDR3 protein. The sample holds approximately 500,000 distinct CDR3 sequences; approximately 15% are singletons and the top ten take under 30%. Sequenced: CD8+ T cells from PBMCs. These receptors were taken from a human donor in good health (CMV status not recorded). Some clones in this sample may be carry-over from other donors' samples. CDR3s include the opening cysteine and the closing phenylalanine or tryptophan. The order of the fields is D gene, J gene, V gene, clone size, CDR3 protein, CDR3 DNA. The D gene is left open where the match is weak. The size of a clone is reported for some rows only, either as once, few or many, or as a class for expanded clones.

D: .; J: TRBJ2-7; V: TRBV11-2; size: .; CDR3: CASSFWRIYEQYF; DNA: TGTGCTAGCAGCTTTTGGCGGATATACGAGCAGTACTTC
D: TRBD2; J: TRBJ2-7; V: TRBV7-9; size: many; CDR3: CAIGPSGEEGSHYEQYF; DNA: TGTGCCATCGGACCTAGCGGGGAGGAGGGGAGTCACTACGAGCAGTACTTC
D: .; J: TRBJ2-5; V: TRBV6-5; size: many; CDR3: CASSLLYGTEQETQYF; DNA: TGTGCCAGCAGTCTTCTCTACGGGACTGAGCAAGAGACCCAGTACTTC
D: .; J: TRBJ1-3; V: TRBV29-1; size: few; CDR3: CSVEDHTNSGNTIYF; DNA: TGCAGCGTTGAAGATCACACAAACTCTGGAAACACCATATATTTT
D: .; J: TRBJ2-4; V: TRBV6-1; size: few; CDR3: CASDSTLENIQYF; DNA: TGTGCCAGCGACTCGACCCTAGAAAACATTCAGTACTTC
D: .; J: TRBJ1-5; V: TRBV6-6; size: many; CDR3: CASTGRADSNQPQHF; DNA: TGTGCCAGCACCGGAAGGGCAGATAGCAATCAGCCCCAGCATTTT
D: TRBD2; J: TRBJ2-1; V: TRBV7-3; size: few; CDR3: CASSRTSANEQFF; DNA: TGTGCCAGCAGCCGGACTAGCGCAAATGAGCAGTTCTTC
D: .; J: TRBJ2-7; V: TRBV4-2; size: few; CDR3: CASSQVSTSSYEQYF; DNA: TGTGCCAGCAGCCAAGTCTCAACAAGCTCCTACGAGCAGTACTTC
D: .; J: TRBJ2-7; V: TRBV5-4; size: .; CDR3: CASGTSTGVEQYF; DNA: TGTGCCAGCGGTACCAGCACGGGGGTCGAGCAGTACTTC
D: .; J: TRBJ1-1; V: TRBV10-3; size: many; CDR3: CATLTGGNTEAFF; DNA: TGTGCCACCCTTACAGGAGGGAACACTGAAGCTTTCTTT
D: TRBD1; J: TRBJ1-1; V: TRBV6-5; size: many; CDR3: CASSYSPLKTGAKNTEAFF; DNA: TGTGCCAGCAGTTACTCCCCTCTCAAGACAGGGGCTAAGAACACTGAAGCTTTCTTT
D: TRBD1; J: TRBJ1-2; V: TRBV25-1; size: once; CDR3: CASSGGTVQHYGYTF; DNA: TGTGCCAGCAGTGGAGGGACAGTACAACACTATGGCTACACCTTC
D: .; J: TRBJ2-7; V: TRBV11-2; size: few; CDR3: CASSLKSRVHEQYF; DNA: TGTGCCAGCAGCTTAAAGTCCAGGGTCCACGAGCAGTACTTC
D: .; J: TRBJ1-1; V: TRBV12-3/TRBV12-4; size: many; CDR3: CASSLRTDEAFF; DNA: TGTGCCAGCAGTCTCCGGACAGATGAAGCTTTCTTT
D: TRBD1; J: TRBJ2-1; V: TRBV7-9; size: many; CDR3: CASSNRGQASSYNEQFF; DNA: TGTGCCAGCAGCAACCGAGGACAGGCTAGCTCCTACAATGAGCAGTTCTTC
D: TRBD2; J: TRBJ2-7; V: TRBV6-1; size: few; CDR3: CASSEWAAGAYEQYF; DNA: TGTGCCAGCAGTGAATGGGCAGCGGGGGCCTACGAGCAGTACTTC
D: .; J: TRBJ2-3; V: TRBV6-6; size: many; CDR3: CASSYPADSTDTQYF; DNA: TGTGCCAGCAGTTACCCCGCGGACAGCACAGATACGCAGTATTTT